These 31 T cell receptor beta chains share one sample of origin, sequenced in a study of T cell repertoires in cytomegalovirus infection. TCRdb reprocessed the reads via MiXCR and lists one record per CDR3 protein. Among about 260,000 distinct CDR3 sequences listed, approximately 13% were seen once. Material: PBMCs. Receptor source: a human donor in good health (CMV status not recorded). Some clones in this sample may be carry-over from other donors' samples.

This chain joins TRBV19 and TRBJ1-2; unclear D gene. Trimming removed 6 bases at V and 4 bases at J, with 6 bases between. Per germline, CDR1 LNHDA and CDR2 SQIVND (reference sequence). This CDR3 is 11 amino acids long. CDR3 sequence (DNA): TGTGCCAGTAGCTCGTTCTATGGCTACACCTTC. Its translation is CASSSFYGYTF.

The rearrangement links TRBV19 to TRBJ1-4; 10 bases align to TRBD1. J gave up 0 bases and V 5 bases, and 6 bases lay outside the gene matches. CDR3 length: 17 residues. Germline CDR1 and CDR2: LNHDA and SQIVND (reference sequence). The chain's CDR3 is CASSSRTGGTTNEKLFF. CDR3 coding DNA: TGTGCCAGTAGTTCCCGGACAGGGGGAACAACTAATGAAAAACTGTTTTTT.

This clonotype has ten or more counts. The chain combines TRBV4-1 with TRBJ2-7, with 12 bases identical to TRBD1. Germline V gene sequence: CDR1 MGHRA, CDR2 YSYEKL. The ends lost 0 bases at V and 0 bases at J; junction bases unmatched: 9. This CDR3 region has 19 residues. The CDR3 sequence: CASSQEGTGGYSSSYEQYF. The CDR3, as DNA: TGCGCCAGCAGCCAAGAAGGGACAGGGGGCTACTCAAGCTCCTACGAGCAGTACTTC.

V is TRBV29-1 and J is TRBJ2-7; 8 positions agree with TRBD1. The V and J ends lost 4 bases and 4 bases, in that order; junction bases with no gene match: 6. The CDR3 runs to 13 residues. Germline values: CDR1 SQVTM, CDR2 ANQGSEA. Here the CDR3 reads CSVGWQGAYEQYF. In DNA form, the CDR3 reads TGCAGCGTTGGGTGGCAGGGGGCTTACGAGCAGTACTTC.

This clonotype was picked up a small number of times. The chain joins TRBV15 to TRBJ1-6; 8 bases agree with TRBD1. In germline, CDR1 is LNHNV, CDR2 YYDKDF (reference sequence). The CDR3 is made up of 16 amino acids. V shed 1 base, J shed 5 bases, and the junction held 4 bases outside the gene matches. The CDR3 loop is CATSRAQGANNSPLHF. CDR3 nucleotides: TGTGCCACCAGCAGAGCGCAGGGGGCGAATAATTCACCCCTCCACTTT. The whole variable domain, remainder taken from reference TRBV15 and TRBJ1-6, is DAMVIQNPRYQVTQFGKPVTLSCSQTLNHNVMYWYQQKSSQAPKLLFHYYDKDFNNEADTPDNFQSRRPNTSFCFLDIRSPGLGDTAMYLCATSRAQGANNSPLHFGNGTRLTVT.

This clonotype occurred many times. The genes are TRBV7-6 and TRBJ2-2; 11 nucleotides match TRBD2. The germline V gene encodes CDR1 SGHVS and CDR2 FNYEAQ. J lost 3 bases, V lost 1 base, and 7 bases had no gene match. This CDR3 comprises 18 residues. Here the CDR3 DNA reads TGTGCCAGCAGCTTAGTGACTAGCGGGGCTATATACACCGGGGAGCTGTTTTTT. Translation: CASSLVTSGAIYTGELFF.

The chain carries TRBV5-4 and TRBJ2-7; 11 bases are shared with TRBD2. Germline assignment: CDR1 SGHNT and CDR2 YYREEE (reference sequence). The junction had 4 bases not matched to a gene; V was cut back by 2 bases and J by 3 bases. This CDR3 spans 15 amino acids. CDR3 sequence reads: CASSFPTSGSYEQYF. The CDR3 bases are TGTGCCAGCAGCTTTCCTACTAGCGGGAGCTACGAGCAGTACTTC.

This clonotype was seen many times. The CDR3 loop is CASSLNFRQGRTDTQYF. The CDR3, as DNA: TGTGCCAGCAGCTTAAATTTTCGACAGGGTCGCACAGATACGCAGTATTTT. The chain combines TRBV7-8 with TRBJ2-3, with 7 bases identical to TRBD1. Unmatched junction bases numbered 9, after V lost 2 bases and J lost 1 base. The CDR3 is made up of 17 amino acids. Germline V lookup: CDR1 SGHVS, CDR2 FQNEAQ.

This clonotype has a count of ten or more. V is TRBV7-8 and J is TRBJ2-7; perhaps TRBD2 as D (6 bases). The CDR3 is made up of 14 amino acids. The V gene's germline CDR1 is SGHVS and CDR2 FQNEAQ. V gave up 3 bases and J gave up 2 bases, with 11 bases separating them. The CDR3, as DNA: TGTGCCAGCAGCTTTGCGGGGTCGACCTACGAGCAGTACTTC. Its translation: CASSFAGSTYEQYF.

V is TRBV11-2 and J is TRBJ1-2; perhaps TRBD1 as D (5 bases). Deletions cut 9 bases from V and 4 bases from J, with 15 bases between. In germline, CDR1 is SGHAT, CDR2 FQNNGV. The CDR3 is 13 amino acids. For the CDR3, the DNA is TGTGCCAGGAGCGCAGGGTTCCGCTATGGCTACACCTTC. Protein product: CARSAGFRYGYTF.

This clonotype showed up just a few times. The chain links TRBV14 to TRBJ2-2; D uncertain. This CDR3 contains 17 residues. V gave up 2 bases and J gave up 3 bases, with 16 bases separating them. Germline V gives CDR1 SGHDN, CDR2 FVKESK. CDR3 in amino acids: CASSQTQRTAYTGELFF. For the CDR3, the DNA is TGTGCCAGCAGCCAAACCCAAAGGACGGCTTACACCGGGGAGCTGTTTTTT.

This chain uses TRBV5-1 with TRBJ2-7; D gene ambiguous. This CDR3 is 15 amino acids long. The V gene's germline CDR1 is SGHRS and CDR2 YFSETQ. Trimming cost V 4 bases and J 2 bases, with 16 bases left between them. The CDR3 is CASSEWDLTPYEQYF. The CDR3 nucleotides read TGCGCCAGCAGCGAATGGGATTTAACCCCCTACGAGCAGTACTTC.

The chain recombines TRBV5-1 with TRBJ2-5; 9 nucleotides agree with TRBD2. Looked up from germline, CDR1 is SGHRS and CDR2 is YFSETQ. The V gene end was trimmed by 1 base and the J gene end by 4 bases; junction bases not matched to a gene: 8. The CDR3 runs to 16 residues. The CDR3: CASSLTRGGAGETQYF. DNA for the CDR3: TGCGCCAGCAGCTTGACTCGCGGGGGGGCCGGAGAGACCCAGTACTTC.

This CDR3 is CASSYSRRLAGENEQFF. In DNA, the CDR3 is TGTGCCAGCAGTTATTCGAGGAGGCTAGCGGGGGAGAATGAGCAGTTCTTC. This chain connects TRBV6-2 or TRBV6-3 to TRBJ2-1, with 10 bases matching TRBD2. Germline assignment: CDR1 MNHEY and CDR2 SVGEGT. There are 17 residues in the CDR3. The V segment lost 3 bases and the J segment 7 bases; nucleotides outside the gene matches: 12.

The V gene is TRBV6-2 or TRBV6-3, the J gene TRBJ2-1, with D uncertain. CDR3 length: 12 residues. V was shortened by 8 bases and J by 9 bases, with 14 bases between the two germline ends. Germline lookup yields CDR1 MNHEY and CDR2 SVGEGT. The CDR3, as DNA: TGTGCCAGCCGGGTGAACATCGGTGAGCAGTTCTTC. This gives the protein CASRVNIGEQFF.

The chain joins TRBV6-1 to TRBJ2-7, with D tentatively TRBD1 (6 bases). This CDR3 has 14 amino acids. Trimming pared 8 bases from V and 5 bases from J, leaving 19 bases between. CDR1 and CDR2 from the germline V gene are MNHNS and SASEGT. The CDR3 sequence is CASQTLLGDNEQYF. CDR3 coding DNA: TGTGCCAGCCAGACACTCCTAGGGGACAACGAGCAGTACTTC.

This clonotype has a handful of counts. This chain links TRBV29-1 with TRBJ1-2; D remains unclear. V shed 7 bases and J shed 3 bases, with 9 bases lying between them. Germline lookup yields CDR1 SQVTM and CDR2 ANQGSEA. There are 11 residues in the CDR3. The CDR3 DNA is TGCAGCGCGGGGTTTGACTATGGCTACACCTTC. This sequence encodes CSAGFDYGYTF.

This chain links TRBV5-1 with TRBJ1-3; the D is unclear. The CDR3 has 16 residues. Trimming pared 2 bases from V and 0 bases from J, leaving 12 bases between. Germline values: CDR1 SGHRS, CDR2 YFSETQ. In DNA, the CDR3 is TGCGCCAGCAGCTTCGGAGGACTGAGCTCTGGAAACACCATATATTTT. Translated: CASSFGGLSSGNTIYF.

The CDR3 region has the DNA TGTGCCACCTGGACAGGGACAAGAAACACCATATATTTT. It is translated as CATWTGTRNTIYF. The V and J genes are TRBV2 and TRBJ1-3, with 8 bases matching TRBD1. The J segment lost 5 bases and the V segment lost 10 bases, leaving 7 bases of the junction unmatched. Germline V gene data show CDR1 as SNHLY and CDR2 as FYNNEI. The CDR3 is 13 residues long.

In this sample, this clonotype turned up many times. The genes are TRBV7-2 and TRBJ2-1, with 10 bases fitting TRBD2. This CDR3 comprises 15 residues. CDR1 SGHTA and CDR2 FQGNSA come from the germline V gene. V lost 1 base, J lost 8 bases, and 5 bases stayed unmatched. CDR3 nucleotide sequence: TGTGCCAGCAGCTTAGGGCTAGCGGGAGTCCATGAGCAGTTCTTC. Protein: CASSLGLAGVHEQFF.

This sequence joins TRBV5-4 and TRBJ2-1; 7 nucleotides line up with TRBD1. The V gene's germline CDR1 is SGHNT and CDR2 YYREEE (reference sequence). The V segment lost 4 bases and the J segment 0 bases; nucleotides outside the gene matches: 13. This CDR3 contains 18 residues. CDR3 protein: CASSPSLMTGSSYNEQFF. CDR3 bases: TGTGCCAGCAGCCCCTCGCTTATGACAGGGAGCTCCTACAATGAGCAGTTCTTC.

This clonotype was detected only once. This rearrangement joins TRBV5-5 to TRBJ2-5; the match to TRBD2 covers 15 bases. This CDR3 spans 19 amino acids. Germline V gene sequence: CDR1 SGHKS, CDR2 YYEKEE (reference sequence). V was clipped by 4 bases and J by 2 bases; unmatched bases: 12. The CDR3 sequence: CASSLIGLAGGPRQETQYF. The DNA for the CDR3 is TGTGCCAGCAGCCTAATAGGACTAGCGGGAGGGCCACGTCAAGAGACCCAGTACTTC.

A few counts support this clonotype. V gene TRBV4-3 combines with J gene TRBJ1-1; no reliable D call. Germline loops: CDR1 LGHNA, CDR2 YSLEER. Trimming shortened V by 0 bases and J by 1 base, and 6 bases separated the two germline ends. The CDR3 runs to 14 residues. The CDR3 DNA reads TGCGCCAGCAGCCAAGAATCGAGGAACACTGAAGCTTTCTTT. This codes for CASSQESRNTEAFF.

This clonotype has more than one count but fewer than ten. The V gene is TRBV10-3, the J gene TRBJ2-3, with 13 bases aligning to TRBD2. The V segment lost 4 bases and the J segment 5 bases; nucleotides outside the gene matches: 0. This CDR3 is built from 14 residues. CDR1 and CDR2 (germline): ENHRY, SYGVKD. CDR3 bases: TGTGCCATCAGTGGGACTAGCGGGAGAGATACGCAGTATTTT. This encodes CAISGTSGRDTQYF.

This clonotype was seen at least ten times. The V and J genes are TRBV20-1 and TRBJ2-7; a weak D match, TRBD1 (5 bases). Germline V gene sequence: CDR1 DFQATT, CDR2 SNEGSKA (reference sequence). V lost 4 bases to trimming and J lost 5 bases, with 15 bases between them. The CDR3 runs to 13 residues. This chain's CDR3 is CSAMDTRSDEQYF. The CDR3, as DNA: TGCAGTGCTATGGACACTCGATCGGACGAGCAGTACTTC.

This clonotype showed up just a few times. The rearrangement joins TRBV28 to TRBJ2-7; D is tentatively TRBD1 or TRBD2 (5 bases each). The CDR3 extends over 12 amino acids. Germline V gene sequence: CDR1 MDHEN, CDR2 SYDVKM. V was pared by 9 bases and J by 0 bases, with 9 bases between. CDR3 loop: CASWGSSYEQYF. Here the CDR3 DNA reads TGTGCCAGTTGGGGGAGCTCCTACGAGCAGTACTTC.

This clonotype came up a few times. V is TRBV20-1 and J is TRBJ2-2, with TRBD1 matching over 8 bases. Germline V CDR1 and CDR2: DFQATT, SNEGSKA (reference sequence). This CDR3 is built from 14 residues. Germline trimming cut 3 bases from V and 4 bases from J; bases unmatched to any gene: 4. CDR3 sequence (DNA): TGCAGTGCTAGGCAGGGGGCGCCCACCGGGGAGCTGTTTTTT. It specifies CSARQGAPTGELFF.

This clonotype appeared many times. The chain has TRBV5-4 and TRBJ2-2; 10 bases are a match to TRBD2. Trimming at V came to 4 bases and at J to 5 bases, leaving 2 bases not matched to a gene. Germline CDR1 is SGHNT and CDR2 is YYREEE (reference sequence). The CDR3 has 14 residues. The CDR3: CASSVLAGTGELFF. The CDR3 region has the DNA TGTGCCAGCAGCGTACTAGCGGGGACCGGGGAGCTGTTTTTT.

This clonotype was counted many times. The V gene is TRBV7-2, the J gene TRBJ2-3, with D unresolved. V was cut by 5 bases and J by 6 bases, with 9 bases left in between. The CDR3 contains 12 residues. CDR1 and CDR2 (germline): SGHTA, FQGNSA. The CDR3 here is CASSPHSDTQYF. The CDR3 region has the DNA TGTGCCAGCAGCCCTCATTCGGATACGCAGTATTTT.

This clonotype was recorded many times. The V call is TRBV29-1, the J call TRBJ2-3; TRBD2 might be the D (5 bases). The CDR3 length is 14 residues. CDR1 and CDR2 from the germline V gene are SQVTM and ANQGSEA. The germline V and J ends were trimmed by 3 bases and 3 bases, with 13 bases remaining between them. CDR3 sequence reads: CSVEAGMMTDTQYF. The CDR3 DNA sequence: TGCAGCGTTGAGGCCGGGATGATGACAGATACGCAGTATTTT.

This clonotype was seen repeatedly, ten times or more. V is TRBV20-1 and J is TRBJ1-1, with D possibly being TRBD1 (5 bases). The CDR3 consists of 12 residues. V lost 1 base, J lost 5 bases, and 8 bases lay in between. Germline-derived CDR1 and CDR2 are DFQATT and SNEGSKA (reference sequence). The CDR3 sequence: CSARAGVTEAFF. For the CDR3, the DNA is TGCAGTGCTAGAGCGGGGGTTACTGAAGCTTTCTTT.